The clone carrying this T cell receptor beta chain was seen many times. The sample comes from a study of blood T cells in healthy people across ages. It was with a sample-barcoded 5' primer and a J-beta primer mix that a second PCR of about 6 to 12 cycles was run. TCRdb passed the 5' RACE reads through MiXCR, listing each CDR3 protein once. Counted here are 850,000 to 950,000 distinct CDR3 sequences, 29% occurring once; the ten biggest clones make up around 15%. The V gene lost 3 bases and the J gene lost 9 bases, with 12 bases spanning the gap. From germline, CDR1 is LGHDT and CDR2 YNNKEL (reference sequence). This CDR3 is 13 amino acids long.

The sequencing sample was made of blood. The TCR comes from a woman aged 80 or older in good health. The chain couples TRBV3-1 to TRBJ2-4; D remains ambiguous. The CDR3 loop is CASSQVESGIQYF. The CDR3 nucleotides read TGTGCCAGCAGCCAGGTTGAAAGTGGCATTCAGTACTTC.